This TCR beta chain was identified during a study of blood T cell repertoires in COVID-19. About the study: Acute and convalescent COVID-19 specimens originated in the United States, Italy and Spain.

Source study methods: The authors estimated nucleated cell counts from reference gene primer amplification. The repertoire was sequenced with immunoSEQ multiplex PCR; TCRdb's copy has only in-frame clones and lacks some. The V and J calls and clone size were taken over from that table, and D and trimming were inferred from the DNA. This sample carries about 160,000 clones, 75% to 90% of them seen once, and the ten largest clones take about 4.1%. CDR1 is DFQATT, CDR2 SNEGSKA, per germline (reference sequence). Trimming left V 3 bases short and J 5 bases short, with 19 bases between. The CDR3 runs to 15 residues.

The chain couples TRBV20-1 to TRBJ1-1, with D possibly being TRBD1 (5 bases). The material sequenced was peripheral blood. This sequence was found in a woman aged 55-70 years with active or convalescent COVID-19. In DNA form, the CDR3 reads TGCAGTGCTAGTCTCCGCCAAAGGGGAGGAACTGAAGCTTTCTTT. Protein product: CSASLRQRGGTEAFF.